This TCR beta chain was sequenced in a study of blood T cell repertoires in COVID-19 (dated by TCRdb to about 2020). With respect to the entire study: Collaborator samples came from the United States, Italy and Spain and covered acute and convalescent phases of COVID-19. The prospective study material was composed of cDNA or gDNA derived from T cells, B-cell-depleted T cells, or PBMCs. The dataset comprised deeply sampled blood TCRbeta repertoires from subjects exposed to, actively infected with, or recovered from COVID-19. The repertoires were released in a freely available public database intended as a resource for research on the immune response to SARS-CoV-2. Samples were obtained from the ongoing ImmuneRACE study (first 160 participants) and from 1,254 subjects provided by 6 global collaborators. Sample metadata almost always included a de-identified subject ID, COVID-19 status, age in years and sex. Where available, HLA class I and class II types were obtained from metadata supplied by the sample provider rather than from assay-based typing.

Participants in the prospective study were enrolled through a virtual design, were aged roughly 18 to 100 years, and lived in 24 United States geographic areas. To assign participants to cohorts, the prospective study relied on clinical history that participants themselves reported in a screening survey and a study questionnaire. In the prospective study, whole blood, serum and a nasopharyngeal or oropharyngeal swab were collected from each participant by mobile phlebotomists. Prospective study participants could optionally give additional blood draws and questionnaires over an approximately 2-month period. Blood samples from the prospective study were shipped frozen or at room temperature prior to DNA extraction. The germline V gene encodes CDR1 SEHNR and CDR2 FQNEAQ (reference sequence). V and J are truncated by 2 bases and 6 bases respectively, leaving an intervening sequence of 19 bases. Spanning cysteine to phenylalanine, the CDR3 consists of 17 amino acids. Only the CDR3 DNA is retained, 51 bases long and in frame from the first base.

The immunoSEQ Assay, a bias-controlled multiplex PCR, was used to amplify TCRbeta CDR3 regions from genomic DNA. The authors' pipeline ran thus. The number of nucleated cells in each sample was estimated by amplification of reference gene primers within the assay. To quantify the absolute abundance of each unique TCRbeta CDR3 rearrangement, sequence reads were collapsed and filtered. For each sample, productive Simpson clonality was calculated as the square root of Simpson's diversity index over productive rearrangements. Drawn from immuneACCESS, this table holds only the in-frame rearrangements with V and J called that TCRdb kept. Clones are partly lost; checked studies trace under half to an unresolved V gene and leave the rest unexplained. Clone size and the V and J calls come from that table; the DNA yielded D and trimming. The sample table shows fewer than 350,000 clones, and around 90% are seen once. The ten most abundant clones make up roughly 4.3% of the sample.

Concerning this clone itself: Its antigen specificity is not known. No clone much larger than this one lies a single base away; base qualities are absent.

Findings and caveats that apply to the study as a whole: Clinical and demographic metadata were provided uncurated, with the amount varying by source and participant.

Sequenced: PBMCs or T cells enriched from blood (not recorded which). The sequence derives from a young woman with acute COVID-19. The receptor chain draws on TRBV7-9 and TRBJ2-2, with the D gene not confidently named. The CDR3 amino acid sequence is: CASSLNVGGLLAGELFF. The DNA sequence is given as TGTGCCAGCAGCTTAAATGTTGGCGGTCTCCTAGCCGGGGAGCTGTTTTTT.